This entry is about one TCR beta chain. The antigen remains undetermined. This sample stems from a study of OX40 agonist ivuxolimab in advanced cancers. Trimming left V 4 bases short and J 4 bases short, with 14 bases between. CDR1 and CDR2 (germline): SGHDT, YYEEEE. This CDR3 region has 14 residues. Measured with immunoSEQ multiplex PCR; TCRdb has only the in-frame clones, and not every one. The top ten clones hold about 15% of a sample with 30,000 or so clones, approximately 79% of them seen once. Points from the study as a whole: Nonresponders included some who also had low normalized T-cell clonal expansion. With doses of 0.1-3.0 mg/kg, partial responders showed among the lowest clonal expansion.

The clonotype comes from an adult with an advanced solid tumor such as melanoma, head and neck, liver or kidney cancer. The chain is built from TRBV5-6 and TRBJ1-1; no firm D call. The material was CD4+ or CD8+ T cells sorted from blood, obtained in a trial of the OX40 agonist ivuxolimab. CDR3 loop: CASSLSRATTEAFF. In nucleotides, the CDR3 is TGTGCCAGCAGCCTATCTAGGGCTACCACTGAAGCTTTCTTT.